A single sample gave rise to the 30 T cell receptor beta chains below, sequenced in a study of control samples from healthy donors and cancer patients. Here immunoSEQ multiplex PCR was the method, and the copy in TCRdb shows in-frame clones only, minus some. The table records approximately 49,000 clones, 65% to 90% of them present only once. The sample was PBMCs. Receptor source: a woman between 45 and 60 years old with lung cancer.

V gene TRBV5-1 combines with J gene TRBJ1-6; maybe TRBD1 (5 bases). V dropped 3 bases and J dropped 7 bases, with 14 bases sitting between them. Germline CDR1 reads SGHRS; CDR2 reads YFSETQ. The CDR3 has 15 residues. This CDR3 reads CASSSRVVQNSPLHF. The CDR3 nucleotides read TGCGCCAGCAGCTCCAGGGTGGTTCAAAATTCACCCCTCCACTTT. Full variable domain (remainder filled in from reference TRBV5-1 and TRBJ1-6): KAGVTQTPRYLIKTRGQQVTLSCSPISGHRSVSWYQQTPGQGLQFLFEYFSETQRNKGNFPGRFSGRQFSNSRSEMNVSTLELGDSALYLCASSSRVVQNSPLHFGNGTRLTVT.

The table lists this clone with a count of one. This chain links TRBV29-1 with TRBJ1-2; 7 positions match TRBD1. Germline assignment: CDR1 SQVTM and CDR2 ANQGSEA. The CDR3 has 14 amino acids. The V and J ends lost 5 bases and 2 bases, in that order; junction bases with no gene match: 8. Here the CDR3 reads CSVTRDSVNYGYTF. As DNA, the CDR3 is TGCAGCGTTACCCGGGACAGCGTGAACTATGGCTACACCTTC.

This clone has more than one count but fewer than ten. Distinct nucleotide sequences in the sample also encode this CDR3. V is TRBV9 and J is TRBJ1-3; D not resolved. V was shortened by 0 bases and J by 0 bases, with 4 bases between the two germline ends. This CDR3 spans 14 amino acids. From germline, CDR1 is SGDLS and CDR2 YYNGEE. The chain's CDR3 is CASSVESSGNTIYF. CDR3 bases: TGTGCCAGCAGCGTAGAGTCCTCTGGAAACACCATATATTTT.

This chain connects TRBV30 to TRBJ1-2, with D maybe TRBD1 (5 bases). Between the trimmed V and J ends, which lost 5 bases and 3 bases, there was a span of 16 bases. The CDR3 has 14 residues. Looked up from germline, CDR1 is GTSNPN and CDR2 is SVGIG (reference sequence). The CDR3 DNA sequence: TGTGCCTGGGACGCGGGAGACAGTTACTATGGCTACACCTTC. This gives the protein CAWDAGDSYYGYTF.

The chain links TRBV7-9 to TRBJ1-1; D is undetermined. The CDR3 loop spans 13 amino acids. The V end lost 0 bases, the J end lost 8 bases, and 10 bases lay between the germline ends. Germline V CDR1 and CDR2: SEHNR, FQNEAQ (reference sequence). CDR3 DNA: TGTGCCAGCAGCTTAGCTGGTACAGAAGAAGCTTTCTTT. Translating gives CASSLAGTEEAFF.

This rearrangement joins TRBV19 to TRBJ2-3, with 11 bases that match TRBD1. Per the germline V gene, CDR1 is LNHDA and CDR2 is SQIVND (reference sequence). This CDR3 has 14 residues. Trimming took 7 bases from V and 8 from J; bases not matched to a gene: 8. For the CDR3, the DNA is TGTGCCAGTATAGGGACAGGGGGGTCTTCTACGCAGTATTTT. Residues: CASIGTGGSSTQYF.

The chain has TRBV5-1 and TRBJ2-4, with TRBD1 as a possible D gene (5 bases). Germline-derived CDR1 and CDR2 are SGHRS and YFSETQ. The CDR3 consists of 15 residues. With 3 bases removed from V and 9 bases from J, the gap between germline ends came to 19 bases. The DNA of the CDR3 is TGCGCCAGCAGCTCCGATGGTCAGGGTTGGAGCATTCAGTACTTC. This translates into CASSSDGQGWSIQYF.

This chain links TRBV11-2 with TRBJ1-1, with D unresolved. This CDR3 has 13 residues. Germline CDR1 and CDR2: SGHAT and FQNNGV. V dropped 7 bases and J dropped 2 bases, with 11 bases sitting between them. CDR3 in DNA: TGTGCCAGCACCAAATCCGGAAACACTGAAGCTTTCTTT. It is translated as CASTKSGNTEAFF. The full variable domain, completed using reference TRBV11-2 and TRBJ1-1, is EAGVAQSPRYKIIEKRQSVAFWCNPISGHATLYWYQQILGQGPKLLIQFQNNGVVDDSQLPKDRFSAERLKGVDSTLKIQPAKLEDSAVYLCASTKSGNTEAFFGQGTRLTVV.

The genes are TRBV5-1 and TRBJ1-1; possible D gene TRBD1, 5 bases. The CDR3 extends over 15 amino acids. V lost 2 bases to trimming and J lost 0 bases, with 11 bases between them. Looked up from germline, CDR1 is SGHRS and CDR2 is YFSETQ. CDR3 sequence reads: CASSFAGPMNTEAFF. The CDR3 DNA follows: TGCGCCAGCAGCTTCGCGGGACCCATGAACACTGAAGCTTTCTTT.

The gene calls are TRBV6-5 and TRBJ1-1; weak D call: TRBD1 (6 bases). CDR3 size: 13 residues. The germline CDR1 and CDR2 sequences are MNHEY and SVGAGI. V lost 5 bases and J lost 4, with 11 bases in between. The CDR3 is CASSRGGSTEAFF. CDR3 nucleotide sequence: TGTGCCAGCAGTAGGGGGGGGAGCACTGAAGCTTTCTTT.

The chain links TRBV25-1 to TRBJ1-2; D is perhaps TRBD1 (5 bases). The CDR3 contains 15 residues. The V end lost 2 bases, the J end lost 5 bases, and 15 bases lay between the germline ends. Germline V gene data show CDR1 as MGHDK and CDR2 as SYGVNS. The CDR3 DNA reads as TGTGCCAGCAGTGAACCTTCCGCAGGGCGGTATGGCTACACCTTC. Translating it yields CASSEPSAGRYGYTF.

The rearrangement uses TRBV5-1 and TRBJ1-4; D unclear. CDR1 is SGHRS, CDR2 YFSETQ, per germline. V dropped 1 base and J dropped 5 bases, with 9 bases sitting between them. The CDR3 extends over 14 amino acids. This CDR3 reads CASSLLGGNEKLFF. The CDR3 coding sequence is TGCGCCAGCAGCTTGCTTGGAGGGAATGAAAAACTGTTTTTT.

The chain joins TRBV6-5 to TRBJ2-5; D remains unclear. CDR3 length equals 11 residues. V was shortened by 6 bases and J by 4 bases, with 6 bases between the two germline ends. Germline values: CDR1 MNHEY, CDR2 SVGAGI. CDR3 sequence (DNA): TGTGCCAGCAGCCTCCGAGAGACCCAGTACTTC. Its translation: CASSLRETQYF.

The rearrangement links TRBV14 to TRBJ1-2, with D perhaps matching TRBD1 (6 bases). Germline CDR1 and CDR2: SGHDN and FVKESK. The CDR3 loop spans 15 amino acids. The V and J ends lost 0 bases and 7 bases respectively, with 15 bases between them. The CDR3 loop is CASSQDLGGRGGYTF. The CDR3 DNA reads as TGTGCCAGCAGCCAAGACCTCGGGGGGCGCGGTGGCTACACCTTC.

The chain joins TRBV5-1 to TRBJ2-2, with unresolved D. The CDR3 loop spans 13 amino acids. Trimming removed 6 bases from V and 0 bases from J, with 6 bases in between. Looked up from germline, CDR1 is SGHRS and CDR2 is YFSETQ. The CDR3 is CASMAPNTGELFF. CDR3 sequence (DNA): TGCGCCAGCATGGCACCGAACACCGGGGAGCTGTTTTTT. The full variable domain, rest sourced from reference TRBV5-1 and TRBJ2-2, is KAGVTQTPRYLIKTRGQQVTLSCSPISGHRSVSWYQQTPGQGLQFLFEYFSETQRNKGNFPGRFSGRQFSNSRSEMNVSTLELGDSALYLCASMAPNTGELFFGEGSRLTVL.

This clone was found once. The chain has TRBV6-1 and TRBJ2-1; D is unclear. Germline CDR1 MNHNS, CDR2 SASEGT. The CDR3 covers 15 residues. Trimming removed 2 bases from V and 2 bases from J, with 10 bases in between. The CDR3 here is CASSEREMAYNEQFF. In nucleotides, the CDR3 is TGTGCCAGCAGTGAAAGAGAGATGGCCTACAATGAGCAGTTCTTC.

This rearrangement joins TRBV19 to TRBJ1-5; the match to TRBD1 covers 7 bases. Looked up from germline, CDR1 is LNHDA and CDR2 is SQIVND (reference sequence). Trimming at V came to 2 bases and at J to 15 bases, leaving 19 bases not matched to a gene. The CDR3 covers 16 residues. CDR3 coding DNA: TGTGCCAGTAGTATAAACTTATTAGGGGGCCGCCAGGGAACGCATTTT. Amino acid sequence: CASSINLLGGRQGTHF.

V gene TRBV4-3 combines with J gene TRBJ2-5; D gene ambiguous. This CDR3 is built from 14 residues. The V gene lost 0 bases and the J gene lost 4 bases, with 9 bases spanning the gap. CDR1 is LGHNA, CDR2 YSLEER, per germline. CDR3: CASSQDVKRETQYF. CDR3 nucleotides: TGCGCCAGCAGCCAAGATGTGAAGAGAGAGACCCAGTACTTC.

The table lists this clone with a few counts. CDR3 region: CASSSTTNEKLFF. The CDR3 DNA reads as TGTGCCAGCAGCTCTACAACTAATGAAAAACTGTTTTTT. The gene calls are TRBV6-6 and TRBJ1-4; D not certain. V gave up 6 bases and J gave up 0 bases, with 5 bases separating them. In germline, CDR1 is MNHNY, CDR2 SVGAGI (reference sequence). This CDR3 region has 13 residues.

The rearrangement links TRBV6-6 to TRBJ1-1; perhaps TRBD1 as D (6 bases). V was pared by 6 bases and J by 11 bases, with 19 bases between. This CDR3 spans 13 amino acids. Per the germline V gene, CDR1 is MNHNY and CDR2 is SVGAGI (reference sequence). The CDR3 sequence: CASSRGGAPSAFF. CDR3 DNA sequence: TGTGCCAGCAGCCGCGGGGGGGCCCCTTCGGCTTTCTTT.

CDR3 DNA: TGTGCCAGTGATAGACAAGGGAGGACTGAAGCTTTCTTT. Translation gives CASDRQGRTEAFF. The rearrangement links TRBV19 to TRBJ1-1; D gene ambiguous. Trimming shortened V by 8 bases and J by 5 bases, and 15 bases separated the two germline ends. The CDR3 has 13 amino acids. Germline-derived CDR1 and CDR2 are LNHDA and SQIVND (reference sequence).

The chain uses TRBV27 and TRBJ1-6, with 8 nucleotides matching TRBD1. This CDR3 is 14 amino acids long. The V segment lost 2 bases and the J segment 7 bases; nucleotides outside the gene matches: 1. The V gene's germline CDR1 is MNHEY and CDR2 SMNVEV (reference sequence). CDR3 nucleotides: TGTGCCAGCAGTTTACGGACAGGGAATTCACCCCTCCACTTT. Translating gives CASSLRTGNSPLHF.

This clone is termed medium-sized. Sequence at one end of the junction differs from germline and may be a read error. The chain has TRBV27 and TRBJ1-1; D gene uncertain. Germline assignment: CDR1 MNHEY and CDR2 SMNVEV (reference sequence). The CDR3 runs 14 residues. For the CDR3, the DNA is TGTGCCAGCAGGTTATCGGCCAGGAACACTGAAGCTTTCTTT. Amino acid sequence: CASRLSARNTEAFF.

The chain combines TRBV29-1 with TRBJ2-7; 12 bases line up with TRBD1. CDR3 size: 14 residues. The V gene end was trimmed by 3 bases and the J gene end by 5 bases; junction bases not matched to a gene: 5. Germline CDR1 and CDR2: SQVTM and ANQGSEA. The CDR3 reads CSVDLGTGGDEQYF. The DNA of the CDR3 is TGCAGCGTTGATCTTGGGACAGGGGGCGACGAGCAGTACTTC.

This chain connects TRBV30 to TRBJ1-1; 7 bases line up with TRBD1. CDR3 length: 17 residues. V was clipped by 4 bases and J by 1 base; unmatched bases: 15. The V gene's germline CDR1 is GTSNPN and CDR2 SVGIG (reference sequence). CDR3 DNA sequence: TGTGCCTGGAAGGACGGTGGGAGGGGACAGTCGAACACTGAAGCTTTCTTT. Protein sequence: CAWKDGGRGQSNTEAFF.

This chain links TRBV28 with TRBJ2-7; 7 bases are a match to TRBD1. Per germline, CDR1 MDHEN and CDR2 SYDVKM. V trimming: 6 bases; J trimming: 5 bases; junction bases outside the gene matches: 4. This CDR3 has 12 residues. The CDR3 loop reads CASSRDSDEQYF. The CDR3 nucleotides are TGTGCCAGCAGCCGGGACAGCGACGAGCAGTACTTC. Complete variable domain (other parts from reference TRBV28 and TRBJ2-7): DVKVTQSSRYLVKRTGEKVFLECVQDMDHENMFWYRQDPGLGLRLIYFSYDVKMKEKGDIPEGYSVSREKKERFSLILESASTNQTSMYLCASSRDSDEQYFGPGTRLTVT.

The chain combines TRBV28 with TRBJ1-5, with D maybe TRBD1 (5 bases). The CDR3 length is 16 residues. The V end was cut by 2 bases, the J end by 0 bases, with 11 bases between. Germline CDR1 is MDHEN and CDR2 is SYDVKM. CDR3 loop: CASSLGGWNSNQPQHF. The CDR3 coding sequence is TGTGCCAGCAGTTTAGGGGGATGGAATAGCAATCAGCCCCAGCATTTT.

This CDR3 is CASSQLGANGKLFF. The CDR3 DNA reads TGTGCCAGCAGTCAATTAGGGGCGAATGGGAAACTGTTTTTT. This chain uses TRBV7-8 with TRBJ1-4; possibly TRBD1 for D (5 bases). The CDR3 totals 14 residues. Trimming removed 6 bases at V and 11 bases at J, with 19 bases between. CDR1 and CDR2 (germline): SGHVS, FQNEAQ. The full variable domain, with the rest looked up from reference TRBV7-8 and TRBJ1-4, is GAGVSQSPRYKVAKRGQDVALRCDPISGHVSLFWYQQALGQGPEFLTYFQNEAQLDKSGLPSDRFFAERPEGSVSTLKIQRTQQEDSAVYLCASSQLGANGKLFFGSGTQLSVL.

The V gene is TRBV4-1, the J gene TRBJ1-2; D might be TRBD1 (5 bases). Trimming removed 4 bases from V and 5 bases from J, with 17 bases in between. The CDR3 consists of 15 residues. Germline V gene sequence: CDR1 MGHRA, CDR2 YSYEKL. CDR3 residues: CASSPEWGVSYGYTF. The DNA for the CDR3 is TGCGCCAGCAGCCCCGAGTGGGGGGTTTCTTATGGCTACACCTTC.

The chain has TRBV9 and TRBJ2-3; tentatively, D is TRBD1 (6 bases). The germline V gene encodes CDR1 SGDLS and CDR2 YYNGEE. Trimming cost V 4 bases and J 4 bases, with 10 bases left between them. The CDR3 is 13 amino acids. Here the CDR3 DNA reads TGTGCCAGCAGCCCCCCAGGGGCAGATACGCAGTATTTT. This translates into CASSPPGADTQYF.